The 12 T cell receptor beta chains listed next were all sequenced from one sample in a study of blood T cell repertoires in COVID-19. The protocol was immunoSEQ multiplex PCR, while the TCRdb copy is restricted to in-frame clones and leaves out a portion. The sample records 250,000 to 400,000 clones, roughly 88% being singletons. The sample consisted of peripheral blood. Source of these receptors: a woman aged 25 to 39 with COVID-19, enrolled during active disease.

The chain carries TRBV18 and TRBJ1-6, with 11 bases identical to TRBD1. V lost 2 bases to trimming and J lost 9 bases; unmatched junction nucleotides: 3. Germline V lookup: CDR1 KGHSH, CDR2 LQKENI. This CDR3 has 15 amino acids. CDR3 sequence: CASSPGQGAGSPLHF. The CDR3 region has the DNA TGTGCCAGCTCACCAGGACAGGGGGCCGGTTCACCCCTCCACTTT. Full variable domain (missing parts from reference TRBV18 and TRBJ1-6): NAGVMQNPRHLVRRRGQEARLRCSPMKGHSHVYWYRQLPEEGLKFMVYLQKENIIDESGMPKERFSAEFPKEGPSILRIQQVVRGDSAAYFCASSPGQGAGSPLHFGNGTRLTVT.

The chain links TRBV12-5 to TRBJ1-1; 9 nucleotides match TRBD1. J gave up 5 bases and V 4 bases, and 8 bases lay outside the gene matches. Germline-derived CDR1 and CDR2 are LGHNT and FRNRAP. The CDR3 consists of 15 residues. The CDR3 DNA reads TGTGCTAGTGGTTGGAAACAGGGGGCTAGTACTGAAGCTTTCTTT. Protein sequence: CASGWKQGASTEAFF.

The V gene is TRBV3-1 (or the pseudogene TRBV3-2), the J gene TRBJ2-7; tentative D call: TRBD1 (6 bases). The CDR3 has 16 residues. CDR1 and CDR2 (germline): LGHDT, YNNKEL (reference sequence). V was pared by 0 bases and J by 5 bases, with 17 bases between. CDR3 in amino acids: CASSQEMYRESDEQYF. DNA for the CDR3: TGTGCCAGCAGCCAAGAAATGTACAGGGAGAGCGACGAGCAGTACTTC.

V gene TRBV28 combines with J gene TRBJ1-3; D may be TRBD1 (6 bases). The germline V gene has CDR1 MDHEN and CDR2 SYDVKM. There are 16 residues in the CDR3. Trimming removed 10 bases at V and 0 bases at J, with 19 bases between. This chain's CDR3 is CATRSDQGSSGNTIYF. CDR3 DNA: TGTGCCACCCGGTCCGATCAGGGGAGCTCTGGAAACACCATATATTTT.

CDR3 sequence (DNA): TGCGCCAGCAGCACCGATGGGAGCTCTGGAAACACCATATATTTT. It encodes CASSTDGSSGNTIYF. V and J are TRBV5-1 and TRBJ1-3; no reliable D call. The CDR3 contains 15 residues. V was cut by 4 bases and J by 0 bases, with 11 bases left in between. Germline CDR1 and CDR2: SGHRS and YFSETQ.

The chain couples TRBV27 to TRBJ1-6, with 9 bases identical to TRBD1. CDR1 is MNHEY, CDR2 SMNVEV, per germline (reference sequence). This CDR3 is 16 amino acids long. Trimming at V came to 2 bases and at J to 6 bases, leaving 5 bases not matched to a gene. This CDR3 reads CASSLRETGGNSPLHF. CDR3 nucleotides: TGTGCCAGCAGTTTACGAGAGACAGGGGGTAATTCACCCCTCCACTTT.

The gene calls are TRBV19 and TRBJ2-1, with 9 bases that match TRBD2. V lost 0 bases to trimming and J lost 6 bases; unmatched junction nucleotides: 9. The CDR3 spans 17 residues. Germline lookup yields CDR1 LNHDA and CDR2 SQIVND (reference sequence). The CDR3 sequence is CASSIDPLAGLTNEQFF. The CDR3 nucleotides read TGTGCCAGTAGTATAGATCCCCTAGCGGGACTTACCAATGAGCAGTTCTTC.

The V gene is TRBV3-1 (or the pseudogene TRBV3-2), the J gene TRBJ2-7; TRBD2 aligns across 8 bases. The V and J ends lost 3 bases and 4 bases, in that order; junction bases with no gene match: 5. The CDR3 sequence is 14 residues long. Germline CDR1 LGHDT, CDR2 YNNKEL (reference sequence). The CDR3: CASSQGTRGYEQYF. Here the CDR3 DNA reads TGTGCCAGCAGCCAGGGGACTAGGGGATACGAGCAGTACTTC.

The chain uses TRBV13 and TRBJ2-2; the D is unclear. Trimming left V 0 bases short and J 4 bases short, with 6 bases between. Germline V gene lookup returns CDR1 PRHDT and CDR2 FYEKMQ (reference sequence). The CDR3 sequence is 14 residues long. DNA of the CDR3: TGTGCCAGCAGCTTAGGCGGTGTCACCGGGGAGCTGTTTTTT. It is translated as CASSLGGVTGELFF.

This chain joins TRBV28 and TRBJ2-1; D unclear. The ends were cut back, 6 bases at V and 7 bases at J, with 10 bases in the middle. The CDR3 length is 12 residues. The germline V gene has CDR1 MDHEN and CDR2 SYDVKM. CDR3 sequence (DNA): TGTGCCAGCAGATTTGAACTTAATGAGCAGTTCTTC. Translated: CASRFELNEQFF.

This chain joins TRBV2 and TRBJ1-5; 9 bases match TRBD1. Germline trimming cut 10 bases from V and 6 bases from J; bases unmatched to any gene: 7. Germline V gene data show CDR1 as SNHLY and CDR2 as FYNNEI. The CDR3 consists of 13 residues. The CDR3 DNA sequence: TGTGCCACTACAGGGGGCGAAAGTCAGCCCCAGCATTTT. Protein product: CATTGGESQPQHF.

The rearrangement joins TRBV5-4 to TRBJ1-2; the match to TRBD1 covers 9 bases. The CDR3 is 14 amino acids. The V gene end was trimmed by 1 base and the J gene end by 7 bases; junction bases not matched to a gene: 5. Germline V gives CDR1 SGHNT, CDR2 YYREEE (reference sequence). In DNA, the CDR3 is TGTGCCAGCAGCTTGACAGGGGGCGCGGTTGGCTACACCTTC. Its translation: CASSLTGGAVGYTF.